This T cell receptor (beta chain) came from a study of T cell repertoires in cytomegalovirus infection. Overall study context: Public TCR beta signatures marked donors with CMV infection and the matching HLA. The study's findings and limits: Pooled public TCR beta family frequency picked out CMV carriers with the relevant HLA. What dominated the ex vivo response were HLA-C-restricted CMV-specific TCR beta clonotypes.

One entry per CDR3 protein results from TCRdb running MiXCR on the reads. The sample has over 100,000 distinct CDR3 sequences; 10% are singletons. This clonotype was observed many times. Antigen unknown. The V end lost 4 bases, the J end lost 6 bases, and 10 bases lay between the germline ends. Germline lookup yields CDR1 SGHTA and CDR2 FQGNSA. The CDR3 covers 13 residues. Sequencing was carried out using PBMCs, sequenced either directly or after in vitro stimulation (not recorded which). The TCR originated in a human donor in good health (CMV status not recorded). Some clones in this sample may be carry-over from other donors' samples. The rearrangement links TRBV7-2 to TRBJ2-1; either TRBD1 or TRBD2 may supply D (5 bases each). The CDR3 spells CASSWGRINEQFF. In nucleotides, the CDR3 is TGTGCCAGCAGCTGGGGACGGATCAATGAGCAGTTCTTC.